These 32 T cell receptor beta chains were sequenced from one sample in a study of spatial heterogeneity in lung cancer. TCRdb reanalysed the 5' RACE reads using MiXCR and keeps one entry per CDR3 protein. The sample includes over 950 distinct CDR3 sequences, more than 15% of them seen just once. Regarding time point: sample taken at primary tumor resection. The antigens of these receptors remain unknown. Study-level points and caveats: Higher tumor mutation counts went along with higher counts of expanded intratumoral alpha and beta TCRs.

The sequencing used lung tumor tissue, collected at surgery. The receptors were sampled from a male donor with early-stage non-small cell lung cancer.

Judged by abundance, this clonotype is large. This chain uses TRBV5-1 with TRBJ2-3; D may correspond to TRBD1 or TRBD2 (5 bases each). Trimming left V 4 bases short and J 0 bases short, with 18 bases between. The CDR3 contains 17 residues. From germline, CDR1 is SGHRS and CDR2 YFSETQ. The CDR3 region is CASSRGTGTSSTDTQYF. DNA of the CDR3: TGCGCCAGCAGCCGTGGGACGGGCACCTCTAGCACAGATACGCAGTATTTT.

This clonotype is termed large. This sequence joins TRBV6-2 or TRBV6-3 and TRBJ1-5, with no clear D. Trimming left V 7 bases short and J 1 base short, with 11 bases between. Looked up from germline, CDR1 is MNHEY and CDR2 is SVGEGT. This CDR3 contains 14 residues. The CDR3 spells CASTDRVSNQPQHF. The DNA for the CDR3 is TGTGCCAGCACCGATCGGGTCAGCAATCAGCCCCAGCATTTT.

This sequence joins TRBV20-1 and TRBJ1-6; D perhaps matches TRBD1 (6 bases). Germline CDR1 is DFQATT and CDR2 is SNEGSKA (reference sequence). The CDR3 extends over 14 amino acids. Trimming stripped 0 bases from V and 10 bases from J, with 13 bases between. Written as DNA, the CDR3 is TGCAGTGCTAGAGAGAAAACAGGGAAATCACCCCTCCACTTT. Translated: CSAREKTGKSPLHF.

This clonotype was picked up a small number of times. The CDR3: CASSFRGADQPQHF. In nucleotides, the CDR3 is TGTGCCAGCAGTTTCAGGGGGGCAGATCAGCCCCAGCATTTT. The chain links TRBV27 to TRBJ1-5, with 7 positions matching TRBD1. The ends lost 3 bases at V and 5 bases at J; junction bases unmatched: 4. The CDR3 covers 14 residues. From germline, CDR1 is MNHEY and CDR2 SMNVEV (reference sequence).

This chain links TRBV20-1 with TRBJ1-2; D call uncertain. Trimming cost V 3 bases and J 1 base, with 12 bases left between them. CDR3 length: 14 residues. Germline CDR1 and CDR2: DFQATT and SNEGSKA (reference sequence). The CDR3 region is CSASGQDINYGYTF. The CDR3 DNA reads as TGCAGTGCTAGTGGTCAGGATATTAACTATGGCTACACCTTC.

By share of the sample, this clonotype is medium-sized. The CDR3 DNA follows: TGTGCCAGCAGCTCGCCGAGCTACAAGGGCGGCACCGGGGAGCTGTTTTTT. Its translation is CASSSPSYKGGTGELFF. The chain recombines TRBV7-4 with TRBJ2-2; unclear D gene. V lost 4 bases, J lost 4 bases, and 19 bases lay in between. The CDR3 is made up of 17 amino acids. The germline gives CDR1 SGHVT, CDR2 SQSDAQ.

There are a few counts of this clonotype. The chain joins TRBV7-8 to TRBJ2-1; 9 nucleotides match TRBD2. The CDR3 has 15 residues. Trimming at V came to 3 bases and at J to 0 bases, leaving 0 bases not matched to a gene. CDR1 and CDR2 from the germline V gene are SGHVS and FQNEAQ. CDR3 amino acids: CASSFSGSSYNEQFF. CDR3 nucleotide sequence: TGTGCCAGCAGCTTTAGCGGGAGCTCCTACAATGAGCAGTTCTTC.

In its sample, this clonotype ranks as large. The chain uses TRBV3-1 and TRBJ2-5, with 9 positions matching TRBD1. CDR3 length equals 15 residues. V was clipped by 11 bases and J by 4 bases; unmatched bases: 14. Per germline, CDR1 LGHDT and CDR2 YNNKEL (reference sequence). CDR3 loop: CAPRDRGRRSETQYF. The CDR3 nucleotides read TGTGCCCCCCGCGACAGGGGGAGGAGGTCAGAGACCCAGTACTTC.

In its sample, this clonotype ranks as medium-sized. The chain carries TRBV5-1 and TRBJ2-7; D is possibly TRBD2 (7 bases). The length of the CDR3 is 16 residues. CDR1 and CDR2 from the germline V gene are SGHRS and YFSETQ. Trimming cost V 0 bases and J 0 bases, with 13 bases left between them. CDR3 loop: CASSLEGGASSYEQYF. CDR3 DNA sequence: TGCGCCAGCAGCTTGGAGGGGGGGGCGAGCTCCTACGAGCAGTACTTC.

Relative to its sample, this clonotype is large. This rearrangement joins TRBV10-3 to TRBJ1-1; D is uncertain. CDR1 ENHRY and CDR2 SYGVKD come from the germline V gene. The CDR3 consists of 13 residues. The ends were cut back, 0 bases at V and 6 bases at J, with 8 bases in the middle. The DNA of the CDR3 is TGTGCCATCAGTGAGTCGGGTAGCGCTGAAGCTTTCTTT. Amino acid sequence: CAISESGSAEAFF.

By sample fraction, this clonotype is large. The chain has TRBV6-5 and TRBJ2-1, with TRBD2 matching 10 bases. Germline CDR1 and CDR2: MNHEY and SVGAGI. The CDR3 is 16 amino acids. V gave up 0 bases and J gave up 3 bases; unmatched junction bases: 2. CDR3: CASSYSGLADYNEQFF. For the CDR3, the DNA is TGTGCCAGCAGTTACTCCGGACTAGCGGACTACAATGAGCAGTTCTTC.

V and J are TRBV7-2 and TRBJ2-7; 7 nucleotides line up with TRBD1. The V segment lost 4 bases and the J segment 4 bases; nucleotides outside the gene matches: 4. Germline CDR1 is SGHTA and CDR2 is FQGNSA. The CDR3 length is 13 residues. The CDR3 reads CASSYGQVYEQYF. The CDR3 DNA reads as TGTGCCAGCAGCTACGGACAGGTATACGAGCAGTACTTC.

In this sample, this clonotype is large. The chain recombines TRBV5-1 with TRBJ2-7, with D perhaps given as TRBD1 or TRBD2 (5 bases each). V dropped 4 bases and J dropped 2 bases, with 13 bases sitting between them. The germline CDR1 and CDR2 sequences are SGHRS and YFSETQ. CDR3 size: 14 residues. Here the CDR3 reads CASSPGTGTYEQYF. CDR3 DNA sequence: TGCGCCAGCAGCCCAGGGACGGGTACCTACGAGCAGTACTTC.

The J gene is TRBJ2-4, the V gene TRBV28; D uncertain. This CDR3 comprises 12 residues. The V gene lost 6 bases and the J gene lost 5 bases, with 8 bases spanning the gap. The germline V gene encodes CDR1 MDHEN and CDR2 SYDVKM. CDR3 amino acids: CASSRGQNIQYF. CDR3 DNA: TGTGCCAGCAGCCGCGGACAAAACATTCAGTACTTC.

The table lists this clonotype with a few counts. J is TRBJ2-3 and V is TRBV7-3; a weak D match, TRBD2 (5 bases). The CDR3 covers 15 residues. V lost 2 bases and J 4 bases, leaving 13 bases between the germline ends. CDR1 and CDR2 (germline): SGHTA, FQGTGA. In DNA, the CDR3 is TGTGCCAGCAGCTTAGAGGGCCGGTACGCAGATACGCAGTATTTT. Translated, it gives CASSLEGRYADTQYF. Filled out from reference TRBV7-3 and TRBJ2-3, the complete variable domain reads GAGVSQTPSNKVTEKGKYVELRCDPISGHTALYWYRQSLGQGPEFLIYFQGTGAADDSGLPNDRFFAVRPEGSVSTLKIQRTERGDSAVYLCASSLEGRYADTQYFGPGTRLTVL.

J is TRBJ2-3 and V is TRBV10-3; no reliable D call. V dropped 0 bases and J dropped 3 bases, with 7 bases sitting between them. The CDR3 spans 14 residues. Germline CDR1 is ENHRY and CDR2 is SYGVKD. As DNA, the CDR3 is TGTGCCATCAGTGAGTCGGCAGTTACAGATACGCAGTATTTT. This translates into CAISESAVTDTQYF.

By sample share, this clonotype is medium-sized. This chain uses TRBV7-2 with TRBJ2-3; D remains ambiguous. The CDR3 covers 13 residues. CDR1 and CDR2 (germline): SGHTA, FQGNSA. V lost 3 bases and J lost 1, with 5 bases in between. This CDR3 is CASSLIRTDTQYF. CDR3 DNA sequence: TGTGCCAGCAGCTTGATCCGCACAGATACGCAGTATTTT.

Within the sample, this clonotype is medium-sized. CDR3 region: CASSSRPGQGAWGNEQFF. CDR3 in DNA: TGTGCCAGCAGCTCCCGACCCGGACAGGGGGCATGGGGCAATGAGCAGTTCTTC. This chain connects TRBV7-9 to TRBJ2-1, with 11 bases matching TRBD1. The V and J ends lost 4 bases and 6 bases, in that order; junction bases with no gene match: 14. Germline CDR1 reads SEHNR; CDR2 reads FQNEAQ (reference sequence). This CDR3 contains 18 residues.

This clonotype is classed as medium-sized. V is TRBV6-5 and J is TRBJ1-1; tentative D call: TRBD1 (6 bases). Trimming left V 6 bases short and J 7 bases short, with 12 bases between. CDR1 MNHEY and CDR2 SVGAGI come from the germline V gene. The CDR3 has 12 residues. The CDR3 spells CASSLEQGEAFF. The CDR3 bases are TGTGCCAGCAGCCTGGAACAGGGTGAAGCTTTCTTT.

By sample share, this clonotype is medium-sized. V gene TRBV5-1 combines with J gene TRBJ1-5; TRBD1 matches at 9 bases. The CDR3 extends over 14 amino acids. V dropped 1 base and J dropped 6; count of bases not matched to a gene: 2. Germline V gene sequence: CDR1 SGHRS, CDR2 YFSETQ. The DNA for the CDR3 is TGCGCCAGCAGCTTGACAGGGGGCTTTCAGCCCCAGCATTTT. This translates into CASSLTGGFQPQHF. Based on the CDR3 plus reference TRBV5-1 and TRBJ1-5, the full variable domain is KAGVTQTPRYLIKTRGQQVTLSCSPISGHRSVSWYQQTPGQGLQFLFEYFSETQRNKGNFPGRFSGRQFSNSRSEMNVSTLELGDSALYLCASSLTGGFQPQHFGDGTRLSIL.

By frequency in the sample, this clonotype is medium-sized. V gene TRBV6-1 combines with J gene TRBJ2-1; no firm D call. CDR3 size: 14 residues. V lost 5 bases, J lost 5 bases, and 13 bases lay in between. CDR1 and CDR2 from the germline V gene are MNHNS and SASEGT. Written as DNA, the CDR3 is TGTGCCAGCAGTTCATCGATGCAGGACAATGAGCAGTTCTTC. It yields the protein CASSSSMQDNEQFF.

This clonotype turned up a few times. For the CDR3, the DNA is TGTGCCAGCAGCCATACAGGGGGCACTGAAGCTTTCTTT. Amino acids: CASSHTGGTEAFF. The chain combines TRBV3-1 with TRBJ1-1; 8 nucleotides align to TRBD1. The germline CDR1 and CDR2 sequences are LGHDT and YNNKEL (reference sequence). There are 13 residues in the CDR3. J lost 4 bases, V lost 3 bases, and 1 base had no gene match.

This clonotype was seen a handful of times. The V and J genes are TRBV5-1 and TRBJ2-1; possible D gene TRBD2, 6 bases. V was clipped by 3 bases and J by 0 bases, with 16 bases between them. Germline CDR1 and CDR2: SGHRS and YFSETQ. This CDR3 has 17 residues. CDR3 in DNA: TGCGCCAGCAGCTGGACTTGGGCGGGGATCTCCTACAATGAGCAGTTCTTC. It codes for CASSWTWAGISYNEQFF.

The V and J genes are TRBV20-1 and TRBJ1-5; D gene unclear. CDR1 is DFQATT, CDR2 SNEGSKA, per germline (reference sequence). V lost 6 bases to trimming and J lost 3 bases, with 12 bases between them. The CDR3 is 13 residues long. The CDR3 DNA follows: TGCAGTGCCGAGGCGGCAGACAATCAGCCCCAGCATTTT. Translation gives CSAEAADNQPQHF.

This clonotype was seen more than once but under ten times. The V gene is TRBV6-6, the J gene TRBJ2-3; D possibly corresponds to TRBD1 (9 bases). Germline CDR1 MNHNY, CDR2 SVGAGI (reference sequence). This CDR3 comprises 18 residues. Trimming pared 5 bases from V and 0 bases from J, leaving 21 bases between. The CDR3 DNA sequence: TGTGCCAGCAGTATCACAGGGGGCGCGGGGGGTAGCACAGATACGCAGTATTTT. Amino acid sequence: CASSITGGAGGSTDTQYF.

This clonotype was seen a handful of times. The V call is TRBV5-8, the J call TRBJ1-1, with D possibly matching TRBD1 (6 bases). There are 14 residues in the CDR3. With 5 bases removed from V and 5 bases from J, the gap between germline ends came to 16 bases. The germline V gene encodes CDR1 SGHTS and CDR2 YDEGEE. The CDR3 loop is CASRVVGGGTEAFF. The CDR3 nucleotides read TGTGCCAGCAGGGTGGTAGGGGGAGGAACTGAAGCTTTCTTT.

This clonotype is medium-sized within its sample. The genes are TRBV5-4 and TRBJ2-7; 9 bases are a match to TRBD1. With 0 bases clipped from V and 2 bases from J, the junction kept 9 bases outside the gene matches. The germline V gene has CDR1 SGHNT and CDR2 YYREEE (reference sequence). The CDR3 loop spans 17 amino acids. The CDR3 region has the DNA TGTGCCAGCAGCTTGGGGGTACAACAGGGGGCGCCCTACGAGCAGTACTTC. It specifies CASSLGVQQGAPYEQYF.

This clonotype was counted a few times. The CDR3 loop reads CASSLEYQGYEQYF. The CDR3 region has the DNA TGTGCCAGCAGCTTAGAGTACCAGGGCTACGAGCAGTACTTC. The chain is built from TRBV11-2 and TRBJ2-7, with D possibly matching TRBD1 (5 bases). This CDR3 is 14 amino acids long. Germline V gene sequence: CDR1 SGHAT, CDR2 FQNNGV. The V and J ends lost 0 bases and 3 bases respectively, with 9 bases between them. The full variable domain, rest sourced from reference TRBV11-2 and TRBJ2-7, is EAGVAQSPRYKIIEKRQSVAFWCNPISGHATLYWYQQILGQGPKLLIQFQNNGVVDDSQLPKDRFSAERLKGVDSTLKIQPAKLEDSAVYLCASSLEYQGYEQYFGPGTRLTVT.

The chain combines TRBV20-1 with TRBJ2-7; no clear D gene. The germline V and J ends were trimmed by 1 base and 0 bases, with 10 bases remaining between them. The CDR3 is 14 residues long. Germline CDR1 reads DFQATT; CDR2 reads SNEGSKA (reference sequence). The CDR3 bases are TGCAGTGCTAGAGCAGGTTTCAGCTCCTACGAGCAGTACTTC. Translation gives CSARAGFSSYEQYF.

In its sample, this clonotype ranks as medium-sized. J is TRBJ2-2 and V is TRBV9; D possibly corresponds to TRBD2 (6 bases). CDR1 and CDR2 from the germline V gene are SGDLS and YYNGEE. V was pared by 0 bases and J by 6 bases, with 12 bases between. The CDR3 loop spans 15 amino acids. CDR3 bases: TGTGCCAGCAGCGTAGTAAGGGACTGGGCCGGGGAGCTGTTTTTT. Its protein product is CASSVVRDWAGELFF.

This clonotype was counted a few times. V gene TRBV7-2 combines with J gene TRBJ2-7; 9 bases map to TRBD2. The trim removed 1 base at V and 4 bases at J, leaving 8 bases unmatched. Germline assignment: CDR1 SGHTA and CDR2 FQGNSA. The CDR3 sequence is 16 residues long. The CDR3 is CASSLEGSGRRYEQYF. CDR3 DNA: TGTGCCAGCAGCTTAGAGGGTAGCGGGAGAAGGTACGAGCAGTACTTC. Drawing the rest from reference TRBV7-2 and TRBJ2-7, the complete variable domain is GAGVSQSPSNKVTEKGKDVELRCDPISGHTALYWYRQSLGQGLEFLIYFQGNSAPDKSGLPSDRFSAERTGGSVSTLTIQRTQQEDSAVYLCASSLEGSGRRYEQYFGPGTRLTVT.

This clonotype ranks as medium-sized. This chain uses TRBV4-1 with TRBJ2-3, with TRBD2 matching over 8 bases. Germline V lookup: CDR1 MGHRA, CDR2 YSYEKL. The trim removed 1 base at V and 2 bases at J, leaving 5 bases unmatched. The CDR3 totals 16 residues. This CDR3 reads CASSQATGGLTDTQYF. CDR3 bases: TGCGCCAGCAGCCAAGCAACGGGGGGGCTCACAGATACGCAGTATTTT.